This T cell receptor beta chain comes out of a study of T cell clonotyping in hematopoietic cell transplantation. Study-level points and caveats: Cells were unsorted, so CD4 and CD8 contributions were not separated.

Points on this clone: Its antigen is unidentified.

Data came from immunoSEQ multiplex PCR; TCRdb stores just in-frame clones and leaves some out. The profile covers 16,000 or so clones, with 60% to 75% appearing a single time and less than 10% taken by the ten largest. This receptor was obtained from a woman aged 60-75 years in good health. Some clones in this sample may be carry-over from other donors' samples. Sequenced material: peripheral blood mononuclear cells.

Written as DNA, the CDR3 is TGTGCCTGGACAGGGATAAGTGAAGCTTTCTTT. Its translation is CAWTGISEAFF. The J gene is TRBJ1-1, the V gene TRBV30; perhaps TRBD1 as D (5 bases). The CDR3 runs to 11 residues. The germline CDR1 and CDR2 sequences are GTSNPN and SVGIG (reference sequence). V was shortened by 4 bases and J by 7 bases, with 10 bases between the two germline ends.